These T cell receptor beta chains were read from a single sample in a study of post-analysis software for immune sequencing data. TCRdb re-derived calls from the PCR reads in MiXCR, one entry per CDR3 protein. The data hold hundreds of thousands of distinct CDR3 sequences, with around 37% observed a single time. The sequencing input was blood. The receptors stem from a girl aged 5 to 17 with multiple sclerosis. Each CDR3 is given with its conserved first and last residue. D genes are given only for firm matches. For some rows the clone size is stated as once, few or many, or as a class when expanded; others skip it.

CDR3 DNA	CDR3 protein	V gene	J gene	clone size	D gene
TGCGCCAGCAGCCAAGAAATGCGAACTATAGAGTTCTTC	CASSQEMRTIEFF	TRBV4-1	TRBJ2-1	few	-
TGCAGCGTTGCCTCCCGACTAGCGGGGGGGGAGACCCAGTACTTC	CSVASRLAGGETQYF	TRBV29-1	TRBJ2-5	-	TRBD2
TGTGCCAGCAGCACTGCGCGGATCGAGACCCAGTACTTC	CASSTARIETQYF	TRBV7-2	TRBJ2-5	few	-
TGTGCCAGCAGCTTATCCACGAGGGACCAAGAGACCCAGTACTTC	CASSLSTRDQETQYF	TRBV6-5	TRBJ2-5	-	-
TGTGCCAGCAGGTGGACAGGCATGGTTGGCAGCGAAGGCTACACCTTC	CASRWTGMVGSEGYTF	TRBV5-6	TRBJ1-2	-	TRBD1
TGCAGCGTTGGGGGACAGGGGAACACTGAAGCTTTCTTT	CSVGGQGNTEAFF	TRBV29-1	TRBJ1-1	-	TRBD1
TGTGCCAGCAGCTTGCCGACAGGGCTCCTCCACTTT	CASSLPTGLLHF	TRBV7-8	TRBJ1-6	-	TRBD1
TGTGCCAGCAGCCAAGTTAACGAGCAGTACTTC	CASSQVNEQYF	TRBV3-1	TRBJ2-7	-	-
TGTGCCAGCAGTTTGAGAGCGGGGGCCGCCTACAATGAGCAGTTCTTC	CASSLRAGAAYNEQFF	TRBV12-3/TRBV12-4	TRBJ2-1	-	TRBD2
TGTGCCAGCAGTTACTCGACGATTGGCACAGATACGCAGTATTTT	CASSYSTIGTDTQYF	TRBV6-2/TRBV6-3	TRBJ2-3	few	-
TGTGCCAGCAGTTTCGGACAGGTGGGAGCTTTCTTT	CASSFGQVGAFF	TRBV12-3/TRBV12-4	TRBJ1-1	-	TRBD1
TGTGCCAGTTCTATCGGGGGGCGGGACGGGCAGTACTTC	CASSIGGRDGQYF	TRBV12-3/TRBV12-4	TRBJ2-5	-	-
TGCAGTGTCCTAGAGCGGCGAAATTCACCCCTCCACTTT	CSVLERRNSPLHF	TRBV20-1	TRBJ1-6	few	-
TGTGCCAGCAGCCTCAGGGGAGAAGCTTTCTTT	CASSLRGEAFF	TRBV7-2	TRBJ1-1	-	-
TGTGCCAGCAGCGCGGGGGCTTACGAGCAGTACTTC	CASSAGAYEQYF	TRBV6-6	TRBJ2-7	many	-
TGTGCCAGCAGCCCCTCCGAGACTGCCTATGGCTACACCTTC	CASSPSETAYGYTF	TRBV12-3/TRBV12-4	TRBJ1-2	-	-
TGTGCCAGCAGCTTAGCCACGGGGAACACTGAAGCTTTCTTT	CASSLATGNTEAFF	TRBV7-2	TRBJ1-1	few	-
TGCAGTGCTAGTGGGGAGTTGGGTGGCTACACCTTC	CSASGELGGYTF	TRBV20-1	TRBJ1-2	-	-
TGTGCCACCACTGGGTGGACCGGGGAGCTGTTTTTT	CATTGWTGELFF	TRBV7-9	TRBJ2-2	-	-
TGTGCCAGCAGCTTAGCAGGGAACACTGAAGCTTTCTTT	CASSLAGNTEAFF	TRBV12-3/TRBV12-4	TRBJ1-1	many	-
TGTGCCAGCAGAGACTCCAGATATGCGAACACTGAAGCTTTCTTT	CASRDSRYANTEAFF	TRBV7-9	TRBJ1-1	-	-
TGCAGCGTTAGAAAGAGGGGAGGTCATCTTCAGTACTTC	CSVRKRGGHLQYF	TRBV29-1	TRBJ2-4	many	-
TGCGCCAGCAGCCCTACAGGGACCCCCTACGAGCAGTACTTC	CASSPTGTPYEQYF	TRBV5-1	TRBJ2-7	few	-
TGTGCCAGCGGTTGGGCCCTTACAGGGACGGAGACCAAAAACATTCAGTACTTC	CASGWALTGTETKNIQYF	TRBV2	TRBJ2-4	-	-
TGTGCCAGCAGTTACGGTAGCGGGGGCTACGAGCAGTACTTC	CASSYGSGGYEQYF	TRBV6-6	TRBJ2-7	few	TRBD2
TGTGCCAGCAGGGAGCCCGGGACAGGGGGGCCGATCCAAGAGACCCAGTACTTC	CASREPGTGGPIQETQYF	TRBV7-3	TRBJ2-5	-	TRBD1